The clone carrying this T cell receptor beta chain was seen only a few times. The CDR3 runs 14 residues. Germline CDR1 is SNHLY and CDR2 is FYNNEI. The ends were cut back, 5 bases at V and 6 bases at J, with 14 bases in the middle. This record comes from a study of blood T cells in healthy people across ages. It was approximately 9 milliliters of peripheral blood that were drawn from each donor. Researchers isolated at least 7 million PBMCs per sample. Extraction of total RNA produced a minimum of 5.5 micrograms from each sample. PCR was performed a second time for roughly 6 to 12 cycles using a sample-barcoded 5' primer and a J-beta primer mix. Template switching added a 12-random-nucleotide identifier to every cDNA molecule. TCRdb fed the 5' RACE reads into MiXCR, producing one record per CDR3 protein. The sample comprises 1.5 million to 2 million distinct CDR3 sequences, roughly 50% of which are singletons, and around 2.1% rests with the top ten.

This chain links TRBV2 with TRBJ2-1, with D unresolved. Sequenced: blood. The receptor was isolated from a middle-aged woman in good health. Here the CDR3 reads CASSLARELNEQFF. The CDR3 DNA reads TGTGCCAGCAGTTTGGCTAGGGAACTCAATGAGCAGTTCTTC.